Presented here are 20 T cell receptor beta chains from one specimen sequenced in a study of Tregs in tolerant kidney transplant recipients. Libraries were prepared by immunoSEQ multiplex PCR; TCRdb keeps only in-frame clonotypes and omits some of them. The sample holds some 110,000 clones, around 94% seen once. The material sequenced was CD4+ T cells from blood. These receptors came from a human donor in good health.

The chain has TRBV7-3 and TRBJ2-1; no definite D call. This CDR3 spans 13 amino acids. Germline-derived CDR1 and CDR2 are SGHTA and FQGTGA. V was shortened by 0 bases and J by 9 bases, with 9 bases between the two germline ends. The CDR3 sequence: CASSLTPGFEQFF. The CDR3 DNA follows: TGTGCCAGCAGCTTAACGCCCGGCTTTGAGCAGTTCTTC.

This clone was seen only once. J is TRBJ2-3 and V is TRBV6-5; TRBD1 aligns across 7 bases. V dropped 5 bases and J dropped 4; count of bases not matched to a gene: 3. The CDR3 extends over 13 amino acids. The germline CDR1 and CDR2 sequences are MNHEY and SVGAGI. The CDR3, as DNA: TGTGCCAGCAGTCACAGGGGCCCAGATACGCAGTATTTT. This sequence encodes CASSHRGPDTQYF.

This chain uses TRBV7-2 with TRBJ2-1; the D is unclear. CDR1 is SGHTA and CDR2 is FQGNSA in the germline V gene. This CDR3 comprises 15 residues. V was trimmed by 2 bases and J by 2 bases, leaving 10 bases between them. In nucleotides, the CDR3 is TGTGCCAGCAGCTTATACACGGTCGCCTACAATGAGCAGTTCTTC. This gives the protein CASSLYTVAYNEQFF.

This clone appeared once. This chain uses TRBV18 with TRBJ2-7; 10 bases are shared with TRBD1. Germline trimming cut 3 bases from V and 4 bases from J; bases unmatched to any gene: 6. This CDR3 has 15 residues. CDR1 and CDR2 from the germline V gene are KGHSH and LQKENI. CDR3 sequence (DNA): TGTGCCAGCTCACCGCGGGACAGGGGCGGATACGAGCAGTACTTC. Its protein is CASSPRDRGGYEQYF.

The chain employs TRBV5-1 and TRBJ2-1, with 9 bases lining up with TRBD1. From germline, CDR1 is SGHRS and CDR2 YFSETQ. The CDR3 sequence is 14 residues long. The J segment lost 8 bases and the V segment lost 4 bases, leaving 7 bases of the junction unmatched. CDR3 region: CASSPGQGSDEQFF. The CDR3 nucleotides read TGCGCCAGCAGCCCCGGACAGGGGTCGGATGAGCAGTTCTTC.

Notes on this clone: Different DNA sequences within this sample yield the same CDR3. This sequence joins TRBV6-5 and TRBJ2-7; TRBD1 is a possible D gene (6 bases). The CDR3 has 12 residues. CDR1 and CDR2 (germline): MNHEY, SVGAGI. V lost 8 bases to trimming and J lost 2 bases, with 10 bases between them. CDR3 bases: TGTGCCAGCGGGGGCCGAGCCTACGAGCAGTACTTC. This gives the protein CASGGRAYEQYF.

Written as DNA, the CDR3 is TGCGCCAGCAGCTTTCTACAGGGACCCGGGAGCACCGGGGAGCTGTTTTTT. Protein sequence: CASSFLQGPGSTGELFF. The chain recombines TRBV5-1 with TRBJ2-2; either TRBD1 or TRBD2 may supply D (6 bases each). Germline V lookup: CDR1 SGHRS, CDR2 YFSETQ. With 2 bases removed from V and 4 bases from J, the gap between germline ends came to 18 bases. The CDR3 length is 17 residues. The entire variable domain, with the rest obtained from reference TRBV5-1 and TRBJ2-2, is as follows: KAGVTQTPRYLIKTRGQQVTLSCSPISGHRSVSWYQQTPGQGLQFLFEYFSETQRNKGNFPGRFSGRQFSNSRSEMNVSTLELGDSALYLCASSFLQGPGSTGELFFGEGSRLTVL.

The chain links TRBV18 to TRBJ2-2, with 7 positions matching TRBD2. The V gene's germline CDR1 is KGHSH and CDR2 LQKENI. V shed 4 bases and J 8 bases; nucleotides not matched to a gene: 7. The CDR3 has 14 amino acids. CDR3 in amino acids: CASSQSSGIGELFF. CDR3 nucleotide sequence: TGTGCCAGCTCACAATCCAGCGGGATTGGGGAGCTGTTTTTT.

CDR3 bases: TGTGCCAGCAGCCGGCGGAGGACAGGGGTCGATGAGCAGTTCTTC. It translates to CASSRRRTGVDEQFF. The chain is built from TRBV11-3 and TRBJ2-1; 9 bases map to TRBD1. CDR3 length equals 15 residues. From germline, CDR1 is SGHNT and CDR2 YENEEA. The J segment lost 8 bases and the V segment lost 5 bases, leaving 10 bases of the junction unmatched.

The chain uses TRBV6-1 and TRBJ1-5; D possibly corresponds to TRBD1 (5 bases). The germline V gene has CDR1 MNHNS and CDR2 SASEGT. The CDR3 is 14 residues long. Trimming took off 2 bases at V and 5 bases at J, with 10 bases between the two ends. Here the CDR3 reads CASSERGSDQPQHF. As DNA, the CDR3 is TGTGCCAGCAGTGAAAGGGGATCGGATCAGCCCCAGCATTTT.

This chain uses TRBV7-9 with TRBJ2-1; 11 bases align to TRBD2. V shed 8 bases and J 5 bases; nucleotides not matched to a gene: 2. Germline V gives CDR1 SEHNR, CDR2 FQNEAQ (reference sequence). CDR3 length equals 13 residues. The CDR3 DNA reads TGTGCCAGCGTAGCGGGAGGGAACAATGAGCAGTTCTTC. Protein product: CASVAGGNNEQFF.

The CDR3 loop is CASSPDRGQGTEAFF. The CDR3 nucleotides read TGTGCCAGCTCACCAGATCGGGGGCAGGGCACTGAAGCTTTCTTT. The genes are TRBV18 and TRBJ1-1; D might be TRBD1 (6 bases). The germline V and J ends were trimmed by 2 bases and 4 bases, with 14 bases remaining between them. The germline V gene has CDR1 KGHSH and CDR2 LQKENI. The length of the CDR3 is 15 residues.

The rearrangement links TRBV5-1 to TRBJ2-3; D ambiguous. Looked up from germline, CDR1 is SGHRS and CDR2 is YFSETQ. With 0 bases removed from V and 2 bases from J, the gap between germline ends came to 10 bases. CDR3 length equals 15 residues. DNA for the CDR3: TGCGCCAGCAGCTTGGTAACACAATTCACAGATACGCAGTATTTT. Its translation: CASSLVTQFTDTQYF.

The chain is built from TRBV5-6 and TRBJ1-2; no definite D call. The germline CDR1 and CDR2 sequences are SGHDT and YYEEEE. The CDR3 is 15 residues long. The V gene lost 2 bases and the J gene lost 0 bases, with 11 bases spanning the gap. CDR3 residues: CASSLLSAANYGYTF. For the CDR3, the DNA is TGTGCCAGCAGCTTACTCTCGGCAGCTAACTATGGCTACACCTTC.

The chain uses TRBV19 and TRBJ1-5; D call uncertain. Per germline, CDR1 LNHDA and CDR2 SQIVND (reference sequence). The CDR3 is 15 residues long. V lost 3 bases and J lost 5, with 14 bases in between. The CDR3 DNA reads TGTGCCAGTAGTATTCTTTGGGGAAGCCATCAGCCCCAGCATTTT. Translated: CASSILWGSHQPQHF.

The chain couples TRBV29-1 to TRBJ2-5; D may correspond to TRBD1 or TRBD2 (5 bases each). The germline gives CDR1 SQVTM, CDR2 ANQGSEA. CDR3 size: 13 residues. The V end lost 8 bases, the J end lost 1 base, and 14 bases lay between the germline ends. CDR3 DNA sequence: TGCAGCCTACGCCGGGACCCCCAAGAGACCCAGTACTTC. This gives the protein CSLRRDPQETQYF.

The V and J genes are TRBV5-1 and TRBJ2-7; 9 nucleotides match TRBD1. Germline V CDR1 and CDR2: SGHRS, YFSETQ. CDR3 size: 15 residues. With V trimmed by 0 bases and J by 6 bases, 7 bases remained unmatched. The CDR3 nucleotides read TGCGCCAGCAGCTTGGTAGGGGGACAGGGAGTCGAGCAGTACTTC. It codes for CASSLVGGQGVEQYF.

The sample holds one count of this clone. The chain links TRBV9 to TRBJ1-2, with D tentatively TRBD1 (5 bases). Trimming shortened V by 0 bases and J by 4 bases, and 13 bases separated the two germline ends. The CDR3 consists of 15 residues. Germline V gene sequence: CDR1 SGDLS, CDR2 YYNGEE. CDR3 residues: CASSVAPGRGYGYTF. The DNA for the CDR3 is TGTGCCAGCAGCGTAGCTCCGGGGAGGGGCTATGGCTACACCTTC.

The rearrangement links TRBV27 to TRBJ2-1; tentatively, D is TRBD1 or TRBD2 (5 bases each). CDR1 is MNHEY, CDR2 SMNVEV, per germline (reference sequence). The CDR3 is made up of 15 amino acids. V was trimmed by 5 bases and J by 7 bases, leaving 18 bases between them. The CDR3 loop reads CASSPVRDRFNEQFF. CDR3 DNA: TGTGCCAGCAGTCCCGTTAGGGACCGTTTTAATGAGCAGTTCTTC.

To note about this clone: The identical CDR3 is also encoded by other nucleotide sequences in the sample. The rearrangement uses TRBV5-1 and TRBJ2-3, with TRBD2 matching 10 bases. The CDR3 covers 15 residues. Germline CDR1 and CDR2: SGHRS and YFSETQ. Trimming removed 2 bases from V and 3 bases from J; junction bases left unmatched: 3. The CDR3 sequence is CASSLERGGTDTQYF. The CDR3 DNA follows: TGCGCCAGCAGCTTAGAGCGGGGGGGTACAGATACGCAGTATTTT.